The rows below give T cell receptor beta chains drawn from one sample of a study. The data were produced by immunoSEQ multiplex PCR, yet TCRdb's version contains in-frame clones alone and is incomplete. Of about 68,000 clones in the sample, 93% are singletons; the top ten hold roughly 4.5%. The sequenced sample consisted of PBMCs. These receptors were taken from a man aged 35-49 years with rheumatoid arthritis. The CDR3 runs from the conserved cysteine through the conserved F or W. A D gene is named only where the DNA matches it firmly. A row's size may be missing; if present it is once, few, many or a size class.

abundance: few; v_gene: TRBV19; j_gene: TRBJ1-2; d_gene: -; CDR3nt: TGTGCCAGTAGTATAGAAACAGACGATGGCTACACCTTC; CDR3aa: CASSIETDDGYTF
abundance: -; v_gene: TRBV5-5; j_gene: TRBJ1-5; d_gene: -; CDR3nt: TGTGCCAGCAGCCCCGACAGTAGCAATCAGCCCCAGCATTTT; CDR3aa: CASSPDSSNQPQHF
abundance: -; v_gene: TRBV7-9; j_gene: TRBJ1-5; d_gene: TRBD1; CDR3nt: TGTGCCAGCAGCTTCCAGGGGGGAAATCAGCCCCAGCATTTT; CDR3aa: CASSFQGGNQPQHF
abundance: -; v_gene: TRBV5-6; j_gene: TRBJ2-7; d_gene: TRBD1; CDR3nt: TGTGCCAGCAGCCCGGGACAGGCATCAAACGGCTACGAGCAGTACTTC; CDR3aa: CASSPGQASNGYEQYF
abundance: -; v_gene: TRBV19; j_gene: TRBJ1-4; d_gene: -; CDR3nt: TGTGCCAGTAGTGTCAGTCTGAATCAAAAACTGTTTTTT; CDR3aa: CASSVSLNQKLFF
abundance: -; v_gene: TRBV7-2; j_gene: TRBJ2-4; d_gene: -; CDR3nt: TGTGCCAGCAGCTTAGGACTCGGCATTCAGTACTTC; CDR3aa: CASSLGLGIQYF
abundance: -; v_gene: TRBV6-5; j_gene: TRBJ2-3; d_gene: -; CDR3nt: TGTGCCAGCAGTTACTCAGTAGGTACAGATACGCAGTATTTT; CDR3aa: CASSYSVGTDTQYF
abundance: -; v_gene: TRBV5-1; j_gene: TRBJ2-5; d_gene: -; CDR3nt: TGCGCCAGCAGCTTGCAGGGCTCAGAGACCCAGTACTTC; CDR3aa: CASSLQGSETQYF
abundance: -; v_gene: TRBV3-1/TRBV3-2; j_gene: TRBJ1-2; d_gene: TRBD1; CDR3nt: TGTGCCAGCAGCCAACCGGGACAGAACTATGGCTACACCTTC; CDR3aa: CASSQPGQNYGYTF
abundance: -; v_gene: TRBV5-1; j_gene: TRBJ1-2; d_gene: -; CDR3nt: TGCGCCAGCAGCTTGGTTCCGTACAGCTATGGCTACACCTTC; CDR3aa: CASSLVPYSYGYTF
abundance: -; v_gene: TRBV19; j_gene: TRBJ1-2; d_gene: -; CDR3nt: TGTGCCAGTAAGGGGGATGTTGTCCGCTACACCTTC; CDR3aa: CASKGDVVRYTF
abundance: -; v_gene: TRBV5-5; j_gene: TRBJ1-2; d_gene: -; CDR3nt: TGTGCCAGCAGCTTGGGGCAGGGGATTGTCTATGGCTACACCTTC; CDR3aa: CASSLGQGIVYGYTF
abundance: -; v_gene: TRBV6-5; j_gene: TRBJ2-7; d_gene: TRBD2; CDR3nt: TGTGCCAGCAGAACGGGGCGGGGGTTCTACGAGCAGTACTTC; CDR3aa: CASRTGRGFYEQYF
abundance: -; v_gene: TRBV7-8; j_gene: TRBJ1-2; d_gene: TRBD1; CDR3nt: TGTGCCAGCAGCTTAGCGGGACAGTGGGGCTACACCTTC; CDR3aa: CASSLAGQWGYTF
abundance: few; v_gene: TRBV10-3; j_gene: TRBJ1-1; d_gene: TRBD1; CDR3nt: TGTGCCATCAGTGAGAATGGACAGGGAAACACTGAAGCTTTCTTT; CDR3aa: CAISENGQGNTEAFF
abundance: -; v_gene: TRBV6-6; j_gene: TRBJ1-2; d_gene: -; CDR3nt: TGTGCCAGCAAGAGAGGGGGAAGGGATGGCTACACCTTC; CDR3aa: CASKRGGRDGYTF
abundance: -; v_gene: TRBV3-1/TRBV3-2; j_gene: TRBJ1-5; d_gene: -; CDR3nt: TGTGCCAGCAGCCCCACAGGGAACAATCAGCCCCAGCATTTT; CDR3aa: CASSPTGNNQPQHF
abundance: -; v_gene: TRBV19; j_gene: TRBJ1-1; d_gene: -; CDR3nt: TGTGCCAGTAGTGCAGGAGTTGCCACTGAAGCTTTCTTT; CDR3aa: CASSAGVATEAFF
abundance: -; v_gene: TRBV11-2; j_gene: TRBJ1-1; d_gene: -; CDR3nt: TGTGCCAGCAGCTTAGACAGGGATGAAGCTTTCTTT; CDR3aa: CASSLDRDEAFF
abundance: -; v_gene: TRBV7-3; j_gene: TRBJ1-1; d_gene: -; CDR3nt: TGTGCCAGCAGCTTATTGGCGGGGCTGGGCACTGAAGCTTTCTTT; CDR3aa: CASSLLAGLGTEAFF
abundance: -; v_gene: TRBV5-1; j_gene: TRBJ2-1; d_gene: -; CDR3nt: TGCGCCAGCAGTCACCGAGGTGGGGGGCTGGGCAATGAGCAGTTCTTC; CDR3aa: CASSHRGGGLGNEQFF
abundance: -; v_gene: TRBV19; j_gene: TRBJ2-7; d_gene: -; CDR3nt: TGTGCCAGTAGTATAGGCGAGATGGGACGGTACGAGCAGTACTTC; CDR3aa: CASSIGEMGRYEQYF
abundance: -; v_gene: TRBV11-2; j_gene: TRBJ2-7; d_gene: -; CDR3nt: TGTGCCAGCAGGACAGGGACTAGATACGAGCAGTACTTC; CDR3aa: CASRTGTRYEQYF
abundance: -; v_gene: TRBV7-2; j_gene: TRBJ2-5; d_gene: TRBD2; CDR3nt: TGTGCCAGCAGCTTAGGGATAGCGGGAGAGACCCAGTACTTC; CDR3aa: CASSLGIAGETQYF
abundance: medium-sized; v_gene: TRBV11-2; j_gene: TRBJ1-4; d_gene: -; CDR3nt: TGTGCCAGCAGCTCAACCCGAGTATTGGAACTGTTTTTT; CDR3aa: CASSSTRVLELFF
abundance: -; v_gene: TRBV7-2; j_gene: TRBJ2-5; d_gene: TRBD2; CDR3nt: TGTGCCAGCAGCCGGGTGGGGACTAGCAAAGAGACCCAGTACTTC; CDR3aa: CASSRVGTSKETQYF
abundance: -; v_gene: TRBV6-5; j_gene: TRBJ2-7; d_gene: TRBD2; CDR3nt: TGTGCCAACTCCTTGGGACTAGCGGGAACATACGAGCAGTACTTC; CDR3aa: CANSLGLAGTYEQYF
abundance: -; v_gene: TRBV6-5; j_gene: TRBJ2-7; d_gene: TRBD2; CDR3nt: TGTGCCAGCACCGGGACTAGCGTCTACGAGCAGTACTTC; CDR3aa: CASTGTSVYEQYF
abundance: -; v_gene: TRBV27; j_gene: TRBJ2-5; d_gene: -; CDR3nt: TGTGCCAGCAGTCCAGGGATTCCTGAAGAGACCCAGTACTTC; CDR3aa: CASSPGIPEETQYF
abundance: -; v_gene: TRBV29-1; j_gene: TRBJ2-2; d_gene: -; CDR3nt: TGCAGCGTTTTAGAGTTGCGGGAGCTGTTTTTT; CDR3aa: CSVLELRELFF
abundance: -; v_gene: TRBV6-2/TRBV6-3; j_gene: TRBJ2-7; d_gene: TRBD2; CDR3nt: TGTGCCAGCAGTCCACGCCTAGCGGGACCCTACGAGCAGTACTTC; CDR3aa: CASSPRLAGPYEQYF
abundance: -; v_gene: TRBV11-1; j_gene: TRBJ1-1; d_gene: TRBD1; CDR3nt: TGTGCCAGCAGCGCCGGGACAGGGCCGAACACTGAAGCTTTCTTT; CDR3aa: CASSAGTGPNTEAFF
abundance: -; v_gene: TRBV27; j_gene: TRBJ2-7; d_gene: -; CDR3nt: TGTGCCAGCAGTCCCGGGACGGTAATCTACGAGCAGTACTTC; CDR3aa: CASSPGTVIYEQYF
abundance: -; v_gene: TRBV11-3; j_gene: TRBJ1-1; d_gene: -; CDR3nt: TGTGCCAGCAGCTTATTTGAGGGGGGAACAGGCCCCGACACTGAAGCTTTCTTT; CDR3aa: CASSLFEGGTGPDTEAFF
abundance: once; v_gene: TRBV28; j_gene: TRBJ1-5; d_gene: TRBD1; CDR3nt: TGTGCCAGCAGTCCCGGGACAGGCCATCAGCCCCAGCATTTT; CDR3aa: CASSPGTGHQPQHF
abundance: -; v_gene: TRBV18; j_gene: TRBJ1-4; d_gene: -; CDR3nt: TGTGCCAGCCGTTCCGCACAGGGTGAAGAAAAACTGTTTTTT; CDR3aa: CASRSAQGEEKLFF
abundance: few; v_gene: TRBV19; j_gene: TRBJ2-7; d_gene: TRBD2; CDR3nt: TGTGCCAGTAGTGGGGGACTAGCGGGAGTCAACGAGCAGTACTTC; CDR3aa: CASSGGLAGVNEQYF
abundance: -; v_gene: TRBV6-5; j_gene: TRBJ1-5; d_gene: -; CDR3nt: TGTGCCCCCAACAGGGACAATCAGCCCCAGCATTTT; CDR3aa: CAPNRDNQPQHF
abundance: -; v_gene: TRBV6-2/TRBV6-3; j_gene: TRBJ2-3; d_gene: -; CDR3nt: TGTGCCAGCAGTTACGGCTCCCAGGGAAGCACAGATACGCAGTATTTT; CDR3aa: CASSYGSQGSTDTQYF
abundance: once; v_gene: TRBV29-1; j_gene: TRBJ1-3; d_gene: -; CDR3nt: TGCAGCGTTGGGGGCGGCAGGACTGGAAACACCATATATTTT; CDR3aa: CSVGGGRTGNTIYF
abundance: few; v_gene: TRBV4-2; j_gene: TRBJ1-5; d_gene: -; CDR3nt: TGTGCCAGCAGCGTACAGGGAATCAATCAGCCCCAGCATTTT; CDR3aa: CASSVQGINQPQHF
abundance: -; v_gene: TRBV7-2; j_gene: TRBJ2-7; d_gene: -; CDR3nt: TGTGCCAGCAGCTTAGCCCAGACAGCGGCCTACGAGCAGTACTTC; CDR3aa: CASSLAQTAAYEQYF
abundance: -; v_gene: TRBV18; j_gene: TRBJ1-1; d_gene: -; CDR3nt: TGTGCCAGCTCACCACAGGGTGGGTACGCTGAAGCTTTCTTT; CDR3aa: CASSPQGGYAEAFF
abundance: -; v_gene: TRBV5-5; j_gene: TRBJ2-3; d_gene: -; CDR3nt: TGTGCCAGCAGCTTGGGCCAGGTCCTAACAGATACGCAGTATTTT; CDR3aa: CASSLGQVLTDTQYF
abundance: -; v_gene: TRBV29-1; j_gene: TRBJ1-1; d_gene: -; CDR3nt: TGCAGCGTTTTCTTCGGCAGCTGGAAGAACACTGAAGCTTTCTTT; CDR3aa: CSVFFGSWKNTEAFF
abundance: -; v_gene: TRBV24-1; j_gene: TRBJ1-5; d_gene: -; CDR3nt: TGTGCCACCAGTGATTCCTCCCTAGCGGCCCAGCATTTT; CDR3aa: CATSDSSLAAQHF
abundance: -; v_gene: TRBV7-9; j_gene: TRBJ2-5; d_gene: TRBD1; CDR3nt: TGTGCCAGCAGCCCTAGGACAGGGGGCTTTAGCGGGACCCAAGAGACCCAGTACTTC; CDR3aa: CASSPRTGGFSGTQETQYF
abundance: once; v_gene: TRBV10-2; j_gene: TRBJ1-5; d_gene: -; CDR3nt: TGCGCCAGCAGTGATGGACCCCGGATTGGGGGGAATCAGCCCCAGCATTTT; CDR3aa: CASSDGPRIGGNQPQHF